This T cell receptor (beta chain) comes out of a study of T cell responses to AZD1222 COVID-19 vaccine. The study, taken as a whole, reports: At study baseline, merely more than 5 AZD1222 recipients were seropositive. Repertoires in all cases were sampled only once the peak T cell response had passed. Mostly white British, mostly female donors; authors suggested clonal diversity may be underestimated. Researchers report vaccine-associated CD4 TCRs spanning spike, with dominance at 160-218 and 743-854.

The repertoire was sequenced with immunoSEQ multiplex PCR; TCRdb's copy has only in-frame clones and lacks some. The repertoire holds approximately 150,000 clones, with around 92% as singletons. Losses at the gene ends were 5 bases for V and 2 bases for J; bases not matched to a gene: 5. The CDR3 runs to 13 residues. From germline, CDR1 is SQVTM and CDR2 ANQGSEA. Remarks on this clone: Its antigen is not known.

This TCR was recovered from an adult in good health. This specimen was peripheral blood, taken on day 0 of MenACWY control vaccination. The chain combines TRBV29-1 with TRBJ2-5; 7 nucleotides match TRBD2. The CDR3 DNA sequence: TGCAGCGTTCCTCCGGGACTACAAGAGACCCAGTACTTC. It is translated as CSVPPGLQETQYF.